This T cell receptor (beta chain) emerged from a study of T cell responses to AZD1222 COVID-19 vaccine. Study outcomes and limitations: Two AZD1222 administrations were followed by greater Spike-specific TCR breadth and depth. It was only a handful of AZD1222 recipients who were seropositive at baseline. Unmutated variant regions reportedly attract nearly half of all spike-specific TCRs.

Germline V gene data show CDR1 as SGHTA and CDR2 as FQGNSA. Trimming left V 5 bases short and J 5 bases short, with 15 bases between. CDR3 size: 14 residues. Remarks on this clone: Its antigen remains unidentified.

Using immunoSEQ multiplex PCR, the repertoire was profiled, and TCRdb retains in-frame clones only, with some absent. Found here are about 140,000 clones, 90% to 95% of them singletons; the top ten hold under 2.5%. V usage is TRBV7-2 and J usage is TRBJ1-1, with a possible D match to TRBD1 (5 bases). The material sequenced was peripheral blood, taken on day 0 of AZD1222 vaccination. This clonotype originated in an adult in good health. The CDR3 loop is CASSPSGRRTEAFF. CDR3 coding DNA: TGTGCCAGCAGCCCGTCGGGGCGACGGACTGAAGCTTTCTTT.